The present TCR beta chain was sequenced within a study of T cells in tumors after PD-1 blockade. Study in general: Daily vismodegib 150 mg continued in a subset of anti-PD-1-treated patients.

On this clone: Its antigen is still unknown. Distinct nucleotide sequences in the sample also encode this CDR3.

General observations from the study: Some novel exhausted tumor clones appeared in pre-treatment blood, suggesting peripheral recruitment.

Generated by immunoSEQ multiplex PCR, the TCRdb table keeps only in-frame clones and is missing some. The sample has about 48,000 clones; roughly 80% are singletons. This CDR3 comprises 11 residues. The V end was cut by 1 base, the J end by 5 bases, with 2 bases between. The V gene's germline CDR1 is LGHDT and CDR2 YNNKEL (reference sequence). The receptor was isolated from a human donor with basal cell carcinoma. The V gene is TRBV3-1 (or the pseudogene TRBV3-2), the J gene TRBJ2-5, with D uncertain. The source material was PBMCs, sampled before anti-PD-1 treatment. CDR3 in DNA: TGTGCCAGCAGCCAAGTTGAGACCCAGTACTTC. It specifies CASSQVETQYF.